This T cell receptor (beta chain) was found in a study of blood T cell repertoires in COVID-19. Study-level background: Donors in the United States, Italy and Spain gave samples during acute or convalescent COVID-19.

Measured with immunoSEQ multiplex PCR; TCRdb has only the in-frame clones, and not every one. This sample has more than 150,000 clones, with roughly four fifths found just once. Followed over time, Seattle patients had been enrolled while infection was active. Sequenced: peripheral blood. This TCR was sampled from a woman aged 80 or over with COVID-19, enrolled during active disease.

CDR3 nucleotide sequence: TGTGCCAGCAGAGGCAGGGTGAGCTATGGCTACACCTTC. This codes for CASRGRVSYGYTF. This chain connects TRBV7-8 to TRBJ1-2; maybe TRBD1 (5 bases). The V end lost 6 bases, the J end lost 4 bases, and 12 bases lay between the germline ends. This CDR3 is built from 13 residues. Germline CDR1 and CDR2: SGHVS and FQNEAQ.